This TCR beta chain was captured in a study of blood T cell repertoires in COVID-19. Whole-study context: The study drew acute and convalescent COVID-19 samples from the United States, Italy and Spain. In each case, the material was cDNA or gDNA derived from T cells, B-cell-depleted T cells, or PBMCs.

Germline assignment: CDR1 LNHNV and CDR2 YYDKDF (reference sequence). V lost 5 bases and J 1 base, leaving 8 bases between the germline ends. The CDR3 extends over 13 amino acids. Sequenced by immunoSEQ multiplex PCR; TCRdb stores in-frame clones only, minus some. This sample has approximately 250,000 clones; roughly 86% occur once, and the top ten carry 3.6%. V gene TRBV15 combines with J gene TRBJ2-5, with TRBD1 as a possible D gene (5 bases). Sequenced sample: peripheral blood. This sequence was found in a man between 18 and 29 years old with active or convalescent COVID-19. The CDR3 DNA is TGTGCCACCAGCTTGACAGCCCAAGAGACCCAGTACTTC. Translation gives CATSLTAQETQYF.